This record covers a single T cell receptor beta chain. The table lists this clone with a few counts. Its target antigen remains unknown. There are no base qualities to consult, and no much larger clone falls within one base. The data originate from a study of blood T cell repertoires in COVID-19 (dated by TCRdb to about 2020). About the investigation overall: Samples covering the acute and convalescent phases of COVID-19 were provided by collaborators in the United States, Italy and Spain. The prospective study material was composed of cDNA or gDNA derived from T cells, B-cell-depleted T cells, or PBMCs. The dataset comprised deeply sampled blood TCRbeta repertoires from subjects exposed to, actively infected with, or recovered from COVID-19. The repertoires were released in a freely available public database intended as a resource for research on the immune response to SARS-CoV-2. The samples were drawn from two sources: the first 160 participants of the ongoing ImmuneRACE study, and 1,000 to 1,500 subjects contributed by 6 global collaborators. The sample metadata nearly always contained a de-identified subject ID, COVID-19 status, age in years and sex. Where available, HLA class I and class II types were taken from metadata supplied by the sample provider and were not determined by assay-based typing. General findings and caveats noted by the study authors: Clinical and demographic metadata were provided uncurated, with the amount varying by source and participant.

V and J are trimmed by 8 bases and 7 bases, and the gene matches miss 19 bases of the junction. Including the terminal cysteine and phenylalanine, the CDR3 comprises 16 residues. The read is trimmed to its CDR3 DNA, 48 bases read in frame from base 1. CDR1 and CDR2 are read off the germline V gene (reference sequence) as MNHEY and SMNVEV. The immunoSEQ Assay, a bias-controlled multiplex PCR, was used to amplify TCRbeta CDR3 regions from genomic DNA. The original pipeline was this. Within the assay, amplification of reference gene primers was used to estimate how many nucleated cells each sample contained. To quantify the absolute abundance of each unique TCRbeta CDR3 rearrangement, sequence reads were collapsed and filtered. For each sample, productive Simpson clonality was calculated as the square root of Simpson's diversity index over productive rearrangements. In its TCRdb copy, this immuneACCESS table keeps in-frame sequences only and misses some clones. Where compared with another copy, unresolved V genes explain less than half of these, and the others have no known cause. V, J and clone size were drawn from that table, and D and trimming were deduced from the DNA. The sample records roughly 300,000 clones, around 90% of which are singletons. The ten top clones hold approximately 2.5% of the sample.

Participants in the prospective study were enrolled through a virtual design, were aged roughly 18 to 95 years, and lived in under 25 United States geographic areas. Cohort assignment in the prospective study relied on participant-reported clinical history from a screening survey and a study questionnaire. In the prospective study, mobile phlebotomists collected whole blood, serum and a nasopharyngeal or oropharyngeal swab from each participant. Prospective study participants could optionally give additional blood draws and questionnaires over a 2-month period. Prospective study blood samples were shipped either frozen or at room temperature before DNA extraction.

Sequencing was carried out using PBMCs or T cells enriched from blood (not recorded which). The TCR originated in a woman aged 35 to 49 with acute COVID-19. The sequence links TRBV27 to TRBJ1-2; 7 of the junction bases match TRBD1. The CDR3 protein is CASGPERGQQGFGYTF. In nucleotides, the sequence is TGTGCCAGCGGCCCAGAGAGGGGGCAGCAAGGTTTTGGCTACACCTTC.